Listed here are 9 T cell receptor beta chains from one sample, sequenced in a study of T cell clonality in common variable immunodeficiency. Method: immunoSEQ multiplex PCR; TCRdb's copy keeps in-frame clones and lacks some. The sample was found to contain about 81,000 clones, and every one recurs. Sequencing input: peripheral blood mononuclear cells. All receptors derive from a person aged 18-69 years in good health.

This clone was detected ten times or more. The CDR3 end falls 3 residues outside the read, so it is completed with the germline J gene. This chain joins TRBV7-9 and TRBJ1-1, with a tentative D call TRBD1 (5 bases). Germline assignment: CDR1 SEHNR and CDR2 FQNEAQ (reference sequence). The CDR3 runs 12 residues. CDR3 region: CASSLGTQEAFF. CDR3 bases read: TGTGCCAGCAGCTTAGGGACACAGGAA.

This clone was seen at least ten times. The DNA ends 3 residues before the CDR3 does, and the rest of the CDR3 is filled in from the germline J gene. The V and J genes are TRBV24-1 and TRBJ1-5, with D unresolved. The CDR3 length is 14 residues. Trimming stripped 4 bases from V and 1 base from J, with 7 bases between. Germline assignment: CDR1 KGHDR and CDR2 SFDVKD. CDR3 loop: CATSDYSSNQPQHF. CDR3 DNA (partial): TGTGCCACCAGTGACTACAGCAGCAATCAGCCC.

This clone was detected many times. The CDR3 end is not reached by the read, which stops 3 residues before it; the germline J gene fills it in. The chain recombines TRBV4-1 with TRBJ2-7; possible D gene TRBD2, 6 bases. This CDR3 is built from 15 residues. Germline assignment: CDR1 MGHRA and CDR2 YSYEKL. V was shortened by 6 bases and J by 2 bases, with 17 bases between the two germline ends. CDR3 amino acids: CASSLAPRLAYEQYF. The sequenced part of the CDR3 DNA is TGCGCCAGCAGTCTGGCGCCCAGACTAGCCTACGAG.

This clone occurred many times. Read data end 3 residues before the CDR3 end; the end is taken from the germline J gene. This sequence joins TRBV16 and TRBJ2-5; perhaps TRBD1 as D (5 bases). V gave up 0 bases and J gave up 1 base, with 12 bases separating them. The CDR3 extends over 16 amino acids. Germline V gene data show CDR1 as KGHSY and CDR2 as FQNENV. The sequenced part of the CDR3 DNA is TGTGCCAGCAGCCAATCGATTGGGGCGCGCCAAGAGACC. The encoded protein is CASSQSIGARQET. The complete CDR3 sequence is CASSQSIGARQETQYF.

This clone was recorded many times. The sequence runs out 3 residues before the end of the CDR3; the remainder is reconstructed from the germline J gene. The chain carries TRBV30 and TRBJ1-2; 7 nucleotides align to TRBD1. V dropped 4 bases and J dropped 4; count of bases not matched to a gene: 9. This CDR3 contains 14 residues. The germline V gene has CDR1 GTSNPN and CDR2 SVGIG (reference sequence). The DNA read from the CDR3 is TGTGCCTGGACTGTAACAGGGGAAGGCTATGGC. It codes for CAWTVTGEGYG. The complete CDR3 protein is CAWTVTGEGYGYTF.

The CDR3 bases that were read are TGTGCCAGTAGTATAGGTCCCCCGGGACAGAACACTGAA. Protein sequence: CASSIGPPGQNTE. The entire CDR3 is CASSIGPPGQNTEAFF. The chain recombines TRBV19 with TRBJ1-1; D may be TRBD1 (6 bases). From the germline J gene comes the end of the CDR3, since the read stops 3 residues before it. CDR1 and CDR2 from the germline V gene are LNHDA and SQIVND (reference sequence). The CDR3 runs 16 residues. Trimming left V 1 base short and J 1 base short, with 13 bases between.

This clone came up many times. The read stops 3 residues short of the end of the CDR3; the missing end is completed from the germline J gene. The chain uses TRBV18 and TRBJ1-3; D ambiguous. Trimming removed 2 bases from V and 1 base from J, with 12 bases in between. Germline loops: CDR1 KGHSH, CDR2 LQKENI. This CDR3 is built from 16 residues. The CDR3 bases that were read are TGTGCCAGCTCACCAGGTCCAGGAGATTCTGGAAACACC. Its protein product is CASSPGPGDSGNT. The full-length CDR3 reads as CASSPGPGDSGNTIYF.

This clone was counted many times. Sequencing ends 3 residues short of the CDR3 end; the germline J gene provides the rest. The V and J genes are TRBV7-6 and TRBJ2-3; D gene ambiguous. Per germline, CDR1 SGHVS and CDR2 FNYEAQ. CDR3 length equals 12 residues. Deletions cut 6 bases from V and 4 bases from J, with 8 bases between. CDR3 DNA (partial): TGTGCCAGCAGTAGTCGGGCAGATACG. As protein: CASSSRADT. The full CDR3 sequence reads CASSSRADTQYF. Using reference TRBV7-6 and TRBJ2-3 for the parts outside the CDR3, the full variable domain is GAGVSQSPRYKVTKRGQDVALRCDPISGHVSLYWYRQALGQGPEFLTYFNYEAQQDKSGLPNDRFSAERPEGSISTLTIQRTEQRDSAMYRCASSSRADTQYFGPGTRLTVL.

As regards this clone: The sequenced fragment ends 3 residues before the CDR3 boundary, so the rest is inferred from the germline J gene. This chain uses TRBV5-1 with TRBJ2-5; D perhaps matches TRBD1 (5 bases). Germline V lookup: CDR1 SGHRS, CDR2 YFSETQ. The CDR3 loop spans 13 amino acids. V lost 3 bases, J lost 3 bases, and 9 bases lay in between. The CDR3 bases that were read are TGCGCCAGCAGCTGGGGCAGGGAAGAGACC. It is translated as CASSWGREET. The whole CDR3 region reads CASSWGREETQYF.